These 26 T cell receptor beta chains were sequenced from one sample in a study of blood T cell repertoires in COVID-19. Data came from immunoSEQ multiplex PCR; TCRdb stores just in-frame clones and leaves some out. The repertoire has 250,000 to 350,000 clones, 70% to 90% of them found once; the top ten carry approximately 4.2%. The sample taken for sequencing was PBMCs or T cells enriched from blood (not recorded which). The receptors derive from a woman aged 25 to 45 who had recovered from COVID-19.

The chain carries TRBV10-2 and TRBJ2-3, with 8 bases identical to TRBD1. The CDR3 is 14 residues long. V dropped 6 bases and J dropped 7; count of bases not matched to a gene: 9. Germline CDR1 is WSHSY and CDR2 is SAAADI. CDR3 in amino acids: CASRGQGERNTQYF. The CDR3 DNA sequence: TGCGCCAGCAGAGGACAGGGTGAAAGGAATACGCAGTATTTT.

The rearrangement uses TRBV30 and TRBJ2-1; D is possibly TRBD2 (5 bases). The CDR3 runs to 16 residues. V dropped 0 bases and J dropped 9 bases, with 21 bases sitting between them. The germline V gene encodes CDR1 GTSNPN and CDR2 SVGIG (reference sequence). The CDR3 is CAWSVTRVAAEGEQFF. CDR3 nucleotides: TGTGCCTGGAGTGTGACCAGAGTGGCCGCCGAGGGTGAGCAGTTCTTC.

The V call is TRBV5-4, the J call TRBJ2-1, with 10 nucleotides matching TRBD2. The CDR3 is made up of 18 amino acids. CDR1 and CDR2 from the germline V gene are SGHNT and YYREEE (reference sequence). Trimming took 4 bases from V and 7 from J; bases not matched to a gene: 17. The CDR3 region is CASSPRGGLAGAFNEQFF. CDR3 nucleotide sequence: TGTGCCAGCAGCCCGCGTGGGGGCCTAGCGGGAGCATTTAATGAGCAGTTCTTC. Together with reference TRBV5-4 and TRBJ2-1, the CDR3 gives the full variable domain: ETGVTQSPTHLIKTRGQQVTLRCSSQSGHNTVSWYQQALGQGPQFIFQYYREEENGRGNFPPRFSGLQFPNYSSELNVNALELDDSALYLCASSPRGGLAGAFNEQFFGPGTRLTVL.

The chain joins TRBV27 to TRBJ1-5; the match to TRBD1 covers 8 bases. The CDR3 totals 14 residues. The V gene end was trimmed by 5 bases and the J gene end by 2 bases; junction bases not matched to a gene: 2. Germline CDR1 and CDR2: MNHEY and SMNVEV (reference sequence). The CDR3 DNA follows: TGTGCCAGCAGTCAGACAGGGGGCAATCAGCCCCAGCATTTT. This encodes CASSQTGGNQPQHF.

This rearrangement joins TRBV18 to TRBJ1-1, with a weak D call TRBD1 (5 bases). Trimming took off 6 bases at V and 0 bases at J, with 14 bases between the two ends. The CDR3 consists of 15 residues. Germline lookup yields CDR1 KGHSH and CDR2 LQKENI. For the CDR3, the DNA is TGTGCCAGCTCCTTGGGCGACAGAATGAACACTGAAGCTTTCTTT. Its protein is CASSLGDRMNTEAFF.

DNA of the CDR3: TGTGCCGCCAGGGGGGCGCAGGGCACTGAAGCTTTCTTT. Translation: CAARGAQGTEAFF. The V call is TRBV30, the J call TRBJ1-1; 7 nucleotides agree with TRBD1. The ends lost 8 bases at V and 4 bases at J; junction bases unmatched: 10. This CDR3 has 13 residues. Germline-derived CDR1 and CDR2 are GTSNPN and SVGIG (reference sequence).

This clone came up a few times. The rearrangement links TRBV5-6 to TRBJ1-1; D is undetermined. Germline CDR1 is SGHDT and CDR2 is YYEEEE. Trimming removed 1 base from V and 3 bases from J, with 10 bases in between. The CDR3 runs 14 residues. The CDR3 nucleotides are TGTGCCAGCAGCTTGTCGCAGCGGGACACTGAAGCTTTCTTT. It is translated as CASSLSQRDTEAFF.

The V call is TRBV29-1, the J call TRBJ2-5, with 7 bases identical to TRBD1. Trimming removed 3 bases from V and 4 bases from J; junction bases left unmatched: 2. The CDR3 consists of 12 residues. The V gene's germline CDR1 is SQVTM and CDR2 ANQGSEA. Here the CDR3 DNA reads TGCAGCGTTGAGGGGGACAGAGAGACCCAGTACTTC. This sequence encodes CSVEGDRETQYF.

Only one count was recorded for this clone. This chain connects TRBV7-6 to TRBJ1-5; a possible D gene is TRBD1 (6 bases). The V end was cut by 1 base, the J end by 6 bases, with 13 bases between. Per germline, CDR1 SGHVS and CDR2 FNYEAQ. The CDR3 covers 15 residues. CDR3 loop: CASSLGQGFGQPQHF. The CDR3 coding sequence is TGTGCCAGCAGCTTAGGGCAGGGGTTTGGTCAGCCCCAGCATTTT.

This sequence joins TRBV30 and TRBJ1-2; 8 nucleotides align to TRBD1. The V gene end was trimmed by 7 bases and the J gene end by 4 bases; junction bases not matched to a gene: 8. CDR3 length equals 13 residues. Germline assignment: CDR1 GTSNPN and CDR2 SVGIG (reference sequence). Here the CDR3 reads CALRTGWAYGYTF. CDR3 nucleotides: TGTGCCTTACGGACAGGGTGGGCCTATGGCTACACCTTC.

This chain links TRBV20-1 with TRBJ1-4; TRBD1 aligns across 7 bases. Losses at the gene ends were 3 bases for V and 4 bases for J; bases not matched to a gene: 2. Germline CDR1 DFQATT, CDR2 SNEGSKA (reference sequence). This CDR3 region has 13 residues. For the CDR3, the DNA is TGCAGTGCTAGTCAGGGGGATAATGAAAAACTGTTTTTT. Residues: CSASQGDNEKLFF.

A few counts support this clone. The V and J genes are TRBV11-2 and TRBJ1-6, with D perhaps matching TRBD1 (5 bases). This CDR3 is 14 amino acids long. Germline values: CDR1 SGHAT, CDR2 FQNNGV. Trimming removed 3 bases at V and 7 bases at J, with 10 bases between. The CDR3 DNA follows: TGTGCCAGCAGCTTTGTGGGGGGGAATTCACCCCTCCACTTT. This gives the protein CASSFVGGNSPLHF.

The chain has TRBV15 and TRBJ1-5; 8 bases agree with TRBD1. The germline gives CDR1 LNHNV, CDR2 YYDKDF (reference sequence). Trimming at V came to 0 bases and at J to 4 bases, leaving 8 bases not matched to a gene. This CDR3 region has 17 residues. The CDR3 DNA reads TGTGCCACCAGCAGAGATCCCGGACAGGGAAGGAATCAGCCCCAGCATTTT. Encoded protein: CATSRDPGQGRNQPQHF.

The chain combines TRBV5-6 with TRBJ1-4; 8 bases fit TRBD1. CDR1 is SGHDT and CDR2 is YYEEEE in the germline V gene. Trimming cost V 5 bases and J 3 bases; bases outside gene matches: 3. CDR3 size: 14 residues. The CDR3: CASRPTGANEKLFF. DNA for the CDR3: TGTGCCAGCAGACCGACAGGGGCTAATGAAAAACTGTTTTTT.

This chain links TRBV7-9 with TRBJ1-5; D gene ambiguous. CDR3 length: 14 residues. Per the germline V gene, CDR1 is SEHNR and CDR2 is FQNEAQ (reference sequence). The V gene lost 1 base and the J gene lost 6 bases, with 10 bases spanning the gap. CDR3 region: CASSLDGGGQPQHF. The CDR3 DNA follows: TGTGCCAGCAGCTTAGACGGTGGTGGTCAGCCCCAGCATTTT.

The V call is TRBV5-1, the J call TRBJ1-3; D uncertain. The CDR3 runs to 13 residues. CDR1 is SGHRS, CDR2 YFSETQ, per germline. The ends were cut back, 3 bases at V and 7 bases at J, with 11 bases in the middle. The CDR3 protein is CASSSGGFNTIYF. DNA of the CDR3: TGCGCCAGCAGCTCGGGAGGTTTTAACACCATATATTTT.

This chain links TRBV7-7 with TRBJ2-3; 11 bases align to TRBD2. The CDR3 has 18 residues. Unmatched junction bases numbered 14, after V lost 5 bases and J lost 4 bases. Germline CDR1 reads SSHAT; CDR2 reads FNYEAQ (reference sequence). CDR3 region: CASSIQPTSGGSPDTQYF. In DNA, the CDR3 is TGTGCCAGCAGCATACAGCCCACTAGCGGGGGTAGCCCAGATACGCAGTATTTT. The full variable domain, with the rest looked up from reference TRBV7-7 and TRBJ2-3, is GAGVSQSPRYKVTKRGQDVTLRCDPISSHATLYWYQQALGQGPEFLTYFNYEAQPDKSGLPSDRFSAERPEGSISTLTIQRTEQRDSAMYRCASSIQPTSGGSPDTQYFGPGTRLTVL.

To note about this clone: This sample also contains other DNA sequences that code for the same CDR3. The chain couples TRBV9 to TRBJ2-1; 7 bases line up with TRBD2. In germline, CDR1 is SGDLS, CDR2 YYNGEE. The CDR3 length is 14 residues. J was trimmed by 4 bases and V by 2 bases; bases with no gene match: 3. CDR3 loop: CASSVTGGYNEQFF. The CDR3, as DNA: TGTGCCAGCAGCGTGACGGGGGGTTACAATGAGCAGTTCTTC.

V usage is TRBV7-9 and J usage is TRBJ1-3, with D unclear. The CDR3 sequence is 15 residues long. The germline CDR1 and CDR2 sequences are SEHNR and FQNEAQ (reference sequence). V was pared by 4 bases and J by 0 bases, with 10 bases between. CDR3 DNA sequence: TGTGCCAGCAGCTCGCTGCGGAGCTCTGGAAACACCATATATTTT. The encoded protein is CASSSLRSSGNTIYF.

The gene calls are TRBV13 and TRBJ2-2, with 9 bases matching TRBD2. Germline lookup yields CDR1 PRHDT and CDR2 FYEKMQ (reference sequence). Unmatched junction bases numbered 9, after V lost 2 bases and J lost 5 bases. The CDR3 contains 17 residues. CDR3: CASSLKGTSLNTGELFF. The CDR3 DNA reads TGTGCCAGCAGCTTAAAGGGGACTAGCCTAAATACCGGGGAGCTGTTTTTT. Filled out from reference TRBV13 and TRBJ2-2, the complete variable domain reads AAGVIQSPRHLIKEKRETATLKCYPIPRHDTVYWYQQGPGQDPQFLISFYEKMQSDKGSIPDRFSAQQFSDYHSELNMSSLELGDSALYFCASSLKGTSLNTGELFFGEGSRLTVL.

The chain links TRBV7-3 to TRBJ2-3, with a tentative D call TRBD1 (5 bases). The germline V gene encodes CDR1 SGHTA and CDR2 FQGTGA. The length of the CDR3 is 14 residues. V was pared by 5 bases and J by 1 base, with 10 bases between. As DNA, the CDR3 is TGTGCCAGCAGCATTTTAGGGGGCACAGATACGCAGTATTTT. It codes for CASSILGGTDTQYF. The variable domain in full, with the rest retrieved from reference TRBV7-3 and TRBJ2-3, is GAGVSQTPSNKVTEKGKYVELRCDPISGHTALYWYRQSLGQGPEFLIYFQGTGAADDSGLPNDRFFAVRPEGSVSTLKIQRTERGDSAVYLCASSILGGTDTQYFGPGTRLTVL.

The chain employs TRBV19 and TRBJ2-1; 13 nucleotides line up with TRBD2. This CDR3 is 16 amino acids long. Germline CDR1 LNHDA, CDR2 SQIVND (reference sequence). The V and J ends lost 5 bases and 10 bases, in that order; junction bases with no gene match: 11. This chain's CDR3 is CASSARLAGGFGEQFF. CDR3 coding DNA: TGTGCCAGTAGTGCCCGACTAGCGGGGGGTTTCGGCGAGCAGTTCTTC. The variable domain in full, completed from reference TRBV19 and TRBJ2-1, reads DGGITQSPKYLFRKEGQNVTLSCEQNLNHDAMYWYRQDPGQGLRLIYYSQIVNDFQKGDIAEGYSVSREKKESFPLTVTSAQKNPTAFYLCASSARLAGGFGEQFFGPGTRLTVL.

In this sample, this clone turned up once. This chain links TRBV29-1 with TRBJ1-1; 12 nucleotides align to TRBD1. The junction had 6 bases not matched to a gene; V was cut back by 4 bases and J by 6 bases. Germline-derived CDR1 and CDR2 are SQVTM and ANQGSEA. The CDR3 runs 14 residues. The CDR3 DNA is TGCAGCGTTGGCGGGACAGGGGGCAAGGCTGAAGCTTTCTTT. It translates to CSVGGTGGKAEAFF.

J is TRBJ2-7 and V is TRBV9; 8 bases agree with TRBD1. This CDR3 is built from 15 residues. J gave up 7 bases and V 0 bases, and 9 bases lay outside the gene matches. The germline V gene encodes CDR1 SGDLS and CDR2 YYNGEE. CDR3 sequence (DNA): TGTGCCAGCAGCGTAGGGGGGACAGGTGAAAGGGAGCAGTACTTC. Its translation: CASSVGGTGEREQYF.

The chain recombines TRBV7-8 with TRBJ2-7; D ambiguous. The germline gives CDR1 SGHVS, CDR2 FQNEAQ. The V and J ends lost 3 bases and 3 bases respectively, with 6 bases between them. The CDR3 is 12 residues long. This CDR3 is CASSFGNYEQYF. The DNA of the CDR3 is TGTGCCAGCAGCTTCGGTAACTACGAGCAGTACTTC.

The chain employs TRBV19 and TRBJ1-5; tentative D call: TRBD1 (5 bases). Germline V lookup: CDR1 LNHDA, CDR2 SQIVND (reference sequence). The CDR3 is 17 residues long. V lost 3 bases and J 7 bases, leaving 22 bases between the germline ends. DNA of the CDR3: TGTGCCAGTAGTATCCCACCAATCCAGGGCCCGGTACAGCCCCAGCATTTT. Its protein is CASSIPPIQGPVQPQHF.